The rows below give T cell receptor beta chains drawn from one sample of a study of PD-1 blockade in mismatch repair-deficient tumors. Assay used: immunoSEQ multiplex PCR; TCRdb lists only in-frame clones, some missing. Of roughly 130,000 clones listed, about 88% were seen once; the top ten hold roughly 10%. This specimen consisted of peripheral blood, obtained approximately 72 weeks after starting pembrolizumab. The receptors shown here come from an adult with mismatch repair-deficient cancer. Both conserved end residues are part of each CDR3. A D gene is named only where the DNA matches it firmly. Clone size appears in some rows only: once, few, many, or a class for an expanded clone.

D gene: -
V gene: TRBV5-4
J gene: TRBJ2-2
clone size: -
CDR3 DNA: TGTGCCAGCAGCTTGGGGGGGCGGACCGGGGAGCTGTTTTTT
CDR3 protein: CASSLGGRTGELFF

D gene: TRBD1
V gene: TRBV27
J gene: TRBJ1-5
clone size: -
CDR3 DNA: TGTGCCAGCGGTCCGGGGACAGGGGAATCCAATCAGCCCCAGCATTTT
CDR3 protein: CASGPGTGESNQPQHF

D gene: TRBD2
V gene: TRBV10-2
J gene: TRBJ2-5
clone size: -
CDR3 DNA: TGCGCCAGCAGTGACCTTCCCAGCGGGAGAGAGGAGACCCAGTACTTC
CDR3 protein: CASSDLPSGREETQYF

D gene: -
V gene: TRBV19
J gene: TRBJ2-7
clone size: -
CDR3 DNA: TGTGCCAGTAGTATAGTGTTGGCGGACTCCTACGAGCAGTACTTC
CDR3 protein: CASSIVLADSYEQYF

D gene: -
V gene: TRBV27
J gene: TRBJ1-4
clone size: -
CDR3 DNA: TGTGCCAGCAGTTCTATGGCTGGACACGGGAGTGAAAAACTGTTTTTT
CDR3 protein: CASSSMAGHGSEKLFF

D gene: TRBD1
V gene: TRBV19
J gene: TRBJ2-7
clone size: -
CDR3 DNA: TGTGCCAGTAGTATCGGACAGGCGGTCGAGCAGTACTTC
CDR3 protein: CASSIGQAVEQYF

D gene: TRBD2
V gene: TRBV7-8
J gene: TRBJ2-3
clone size: -
CDR3 DNA: TGTGCCAGCAGCTCGAACAGCGGGAGAGATACGCAGTATTTT
CDR3 protein: CASSSNSGRDTQYF

D gene: TRBD1
V gene: TRBV27
J gene: TRBJ1-5
clone size: once
CDR3 DNA: TGTGCCAGCAGTTTCGGGAGGACAGGGCATCAGCCCCAGCATTTT
CDR3 protein: CASSFGRTGHQPQHF

D gene: -
V gene: TRBV7-8
J gene: TRBJ2-1
clone size: -
CDR3 DNA: TGTGCCAGCAGCGCCGGCAGGTTCTGGTCCAGGAACAATGAGCAGTTCTTC
CDR3 protein: CASSAGRFWSRNNEQFF

D gene: -
V gene: TRBV15
J gene: TRBJ2-1
clone size: -
CDR3 DNA: TGTGCCACCAGCAGAGAGGACAATTCCTACAATGAGCAGTTCTTC
CDR3 protein: CATSREDNSYNEQFF

D gene: -
V gene: TRBV27
J gene: TRBJ2-3
clone size: -
CDR3 DNA: TGTGCCAGCAGTTGGACGGGCAGCACAGATACGCAGTATTTT
CDR3 protein: CASSWTGSTDTQYF

D gene: -
V gene: TRBV28
J gene: TRBJ2-6
clone size: -
CDR3 DNA: TGTGCCAGCAGCTTCGGGGTGATACACTCTGGGGCCAACGTCCTGACTTTC
CDR3 protein: CASSFGVIHSGANVLTF

D gene: TRBD1
V gene: TRBV19
J gene: TRBJ1-2
clone size: -
CDR3 DNA: TGTGCCAGTAGCCCACAGACAGGGACCTATGGCTACACCTTC
CDR3 protein: CASSPQTGTYGYTF

D gene: -
V gene: TRBV4-1
J gene: TRBJ2-7
clone size: -
CDR3 DNA: TGCGCCAGCAGCCAAGATGTAAGCTTATACGGTTCTTCGGCCGAGCAGTACTTC
CDR3 protein: CASSQDVSLYGSSAEQYF

D gene: -
V gene: TRBV4-1
J gene: TRBJ1-5
clone size: -
CDR3 DNA: TGCGCCAGCAGCCAAGATCCCCCGGGACACCGATATAGCAATCAGCCCCAGCATTTT
CDR3 protein: CASSQDPPGHRYSNQPQHF

D gene: TRBD1
V gene: TRBV5-1
J gene: TRBJ2-7
clone size: -
CDR3 DNA: TGCGCCAGCAGCGTCCGGGACAGCGAGCAGTACTTC
CDR3 protein: CASSVRDSEQYF

D gene: -
V gene: TRBV30
J gene: TRBJ1-2
clone size: few
CDR3 DNA: TGTGCCTGGAATGGGGGATATGACTATGGCTACACCTTC
CDR3 protein: CAWNGGYDYGYTF

D gene: TRBD2
V gene: TRBV7-9
J gene: TRBJ2-7
clone size: -
CDR3 DNA: TGTGCCAGCAGCTTCCTGACCGGACTAGCGGGAGGCCTTACCTACGAGCAGTACTTC
CDR3 protein: CASSFLTGLAGGLTYEQYF

D gene: TRBD2
V gene: TRBV27
J gene: TRBJ2-3
clone size: once
CDR3 DNA: TGTGCCAGCAGTTTAAGTCTAGCGGGAGATACTACGCAGTATTTT
CDR3 protein: CASSLSLAGDTTQYF

D gene: TRBD2
V gene: TRBV27
J gene: TRBJ2-5
clone size: once
CDR3 DNA: TGTGCCAGCAGATCCTGGGGGGAGGGCCCTCTCCGGCAAGAGACCCAGTACTTC
CDR3 protein: CASRSWGEGPLRQETQYF

D gene: -
V gene: TRBV7-9
J gene: TRBJ2-2
clone size: -
CDR3 DNA: TGTGCCAGCAGCTTAACGGGACCCCGCGGGGAGCTGTTTTTT
CDR3 protein: CASSLTGPRGELFF

D gene: -
V gene: TRBV7-9
J gene: TRBJ2-7
clone size: -
CDR3 DNA: TGTGCCAGCAGCTTATCATCTCTAGCCCCGGGGGAGCAGTACTTC
CDR3 protein: CASSLSSLAPGEQYF

D gene: -
V gene: TRBV5-1
J gene: TRBJ2-2
clone size: -
CDR3 DNA: TGCGCCAGCAGCTTAGACTCGGGGTCCGGGGAGCTGTTTTTT
CDR3 protein: CASSLDSGSGELFF

D gene: TRBD1
V gene: TRBV18
J gene: TRBJ2-2
clone size: -
CDR3 DNA: TGTGCCAGCTCACCTCCGGGACAGGGGGGCACCGGGGAGCTGTTTTTT
CDR3 protein: CASSPPGQGGTGELFF

D gene: TRBD1
V gene: TRBV28
J gene: TRBJ1-5
clone size: once
CDR3 DNA: TGTGCCAGCAGTCCGGACAGGGGGATGTGGCAGCCCCAGCATTTT
CDR3 protein: CASSPDRGMWQPQHF

D gene: -
V gene: TRBV7-9
J gene: TRBJ2-1
clone size: -
CDR3 DNA: TGTGCCAGCAGCCCGGGACTCCCGACAAAGGAGTTCTTC
CDR3 protein: CASSPGLPTKEFF

D gene: -
V gene: TRBV5-6
J gene: TRBJ1-4
clone size: -
CDR3 DNA: TGTGCCAGCAGCTTGGGGCCGGACAGTTATGCAACTAATGAAAAACTGTTTTTT
CDR3 protein: CASSLGPDSYATNEKLFF

D gene: -
V gene: TRBV7-9
J gene: TRBJ2-7
clone size: -
CDR3 DNA: TGTGCCAGCAGCTCCACATACTACGAGCAGTACTTC
CDR3 protein: CASSSTYYEQYF

D gene: -
V gene: TRBV10-2
J gene: TRBJ2-2
clone size: -
CDR3 DNA: TGCGCCAGCAGCCAGGGGTGGCGGGAGAACACCGGGGAGCTGTTTTTT
CDR3 protein: CASSQGWRENTGELFF

D gene: -
V gene: TRBV7-2
J gene: TRBJ2-1
clone size: -
CDR3 DNA: TGTGCCAGCAGCTTCTCAGTTTACCTTATGGGTGAGCAGTTCTTC
CDR3 protein: CASSFSVYLMGEQFF

D gene: TRBD1
V gene: TRBV10-3
J gene: TRBJ2-7
clone size: -
CDR3 DNA: TGTGCCATCAGTGAGTCGACAGGGCGCTACGAGCAGTACTTC
CDR3 protein: CAISESTGRYEQYF

D gene: -
V gene: TRBV19
J gene: TRBJ2-3
clone size: -
CDR3 DNA: TGTGCCAGTAGAAGGCTAGACTTTGGCACAGATACGCAGTATTTT
CDR3 protein: CASRRLDFGTDTQYF

D gene: -
V gene: TRBV7-9
J gene: TRBJ2-7
clone size: -
CDR3 DNA: TGTGCCAGCAGCAGAGTAGCGGACCAGACCGCCCGGTACGAGCAGTACTTC
CDR3 protein: CASSRVADQTARYEQYF

D gene: -
V gene: TRBV10-3
J gene: TRBJ2-1
clone size: -
CDR3 DNA: TGTGCCATCAGCTCTACTAGGAATGAGCAGTTCTTC
CDR3 protein: CAISSTRNEQFF

D gene: -
V gene: TRBV6-5
J gene: TRBJ2-2
clone size: -
CDR3 DNA: TGTGCCAGCAGTTATGAGAACACCGGGGAGCTGTTTTTT
CDR3 protein: CASSYENTGELFF

D gene: TRBD2
V gene: TRBV11-3
J gene: TRBJ2-5
clone size: -
CDR3 DNA: TGTGCCAGCAGCTTAGATAGGGCTAGCGGCCAAGAGACCCAGTACTTC
CDR3 protein: CASSLDRASGQETQYF

D gene: -
V gene: TRBV6-5
J gene: TRBJ2-7
clone size: -
CDR3 DNA: TGTGCCAGCAGTCGCGGAGGCGACGAGCAGTACTTC
CDR3 protein: CASSRGGDEQYF

D gene: -
V gene: TRBV12-5
J gene: TRBJ2-7
clone size: -
CDR3 DNA: TGTGCTAGTGGTTTGCCCCCGACAGATTCCTACGAGCAGTACTTC
CDR3 protein: CASGLPPTDSYEQYF

D gene: TRBD2
V gene: TRBV28
J gene: TRBJ2-1
clone size: -
CDR3 DNA: TGTGCCAGCAGTTTACGCAATTGGGGGGGACTAGCTGATGAGCAGTTCTTC
CDR3 protein: CASSLRNWGGLADEQFF

D gene: -
V gene: TRBV29-1
J gene: TRBJ2-7
clone size: -
CDR3 DNA: TGCAGCGTTCTCTCGGACGAGCAGTACTTC
CDR3 protein: CSVLSDEQYF

D gene: -
V gene: TRBV9
J gene: TRBJ1-4
clone size: -
CDR3 DNA: TGTGCCAGCAGCTCAGGGACGGGTTTTAATGAAAAACTGTTTTTT
CDR3 protein: CASSSGTGFNEKLFF

D gene: TRBD1
V gene: TRBV7-2
J gene: TRBJ2-1
clone size: -
CDR3 DNA: TGTGCCAGCAGCCCCAGGACAGGGGGTTACAATGAGCAGTTCTTC
CDR3 protein: CASSPRTGGYNEQFF

D gene: TRBD2
V gene: TRBV7-9
J gene: TRBJ2-2
clone size: -
CDR3 DNA: TGTGCCAGCAGCTTAGGGACTAGCCGAAACACCGGGGAGCTGTTTTTT
CDR3 protein: CASSLGTSRNTGELFF

D gene: TRBD2
V gene: TRBV30
J gene: TRBJ2-2
clone size: -
CDR3 DNA: TGTGCTGTGGAGGCGGGCGGGAGAATTCAGTCCGGGGAGCTGTTTTTT
CDR3 protein: CAVEAGGRIQSGELFF

D gene: -
V gene: TRBV6-1
J gene: TRBJ2-3
clone size: -
CDR3 DNA: TGTGCCAGCAGTGCCTTGCAGGGGTGGAGCACAGATACGCAGTATTTT
CDR3 protein: CASSALQGWSTDTQYF

D gene: -
V gene: TRBV7-9
J gene: TRBJ2-2
clone size: once
CDR3 DNA: TGTGCCAGCCTAGGCACGAACACCGGGGAGCTGTTTTTT
CDR3 protein: CASLGTNTGELFF

D gene: -
V gene: TRBV11-3
J gene: TRBJ2-3
clone size: -
CDR3 DNA: TGTGCCAGCAGCGACCGGGACATGGGCACAGATACGCAGTATTTT
CDR3 protein: CASSDRDMGTDTQYF

D gene: -
V gene: TRBV5-1
J gene: TRBJ1-1
clone size: -
CDR3 DNA: TGCGCCAGCAGCCGGCAGGGGCGAAACACTGAAGCTTTCTTT
CDR3 protein: CASSRQGRNTEAFF

D gene: -
V gene: TRBV5-1
J gene: TRBJ2-3
clone size: once
CDR3 DNA: TGCGCCAGCAGCCCTTGGACAGCTAGCACAGATACGCAGTATTTT
CDR3 protein: CASSPWTASTDTQYF

D gene: -
V gene: TRBV27
J gene: TRBJ2-5
clone size: -
CDR3 DNA: TGTGCCAGCAGTCCGACAGCCTGGGAGACCCAGTACTTC
CDR3 protein: CASSPTAWETQYF

D gene: TRBD1
V gene: TRBV27
J gene: TRBJ1-1
clone size: -
CDR3 DNA: TGTGCCAGCAGTTTATCAGGGACAGGGGGCCGTGAAGCTTTCTTT
CDR3 protein: CASSLSGTGGREAFF

D gene: -
V gene: TRBV13
J gene: TRBJ2-7
clone size: -
CDR3 DNA: TGTGCCAGCAGCCCCTGGACAGCGGCGGAGCAGTACTTC
CDR3 protein: CASSPWTAAEQYF

D gene: -
V gene: TRBV5-1
J gene: TRBJ2-1
clone size: -
CDR3 DNA: TGCGCCAGCAGAAACGGCTACAATGAGCAGTTCTTC
CDR3 protein: CASRNGYNEQFF

D gene: TRBD1
V gene: TRBV6-5
J gene: TRBJ1-4
clone size: -
CDR3 DNA: TGTGCCAGCAGCCGACAGGGAGCTAATGAAAAACTGTTTTTT
CDR3 protein: CASSRQGANEKLFF

D gene: -
V gene: TRBV27
J gene: TRBJ2-5
clone size: -
CDR3 DNA: TGTGCCAGCAGTTTATCACGCACTAGCCCCGAAGAGACCCAGTACTTC
CDR3 protein: CASSLSRTSPEETQYF

D gene: TRBD2
V gene: TRBV2
J gene: TRBJ2-3
clone size: -
CDR3 DNA: TGTGCCAGCAAAGCGGGGAGGGCTAGCACAGATACGCAGTATTTT
CDR3 protein: CASKAGRASTDTQYF

D gene: TRBD1
V gene: TRBV27
J gene: TRBJ1-2
clone size: -
CDR3 DNA: TGTGCCAGCAGTTTTTGGGATTCAGGGGGTAACTATGGCTACACCTTC
CDR3 protein: CASSFWDSGGNYGYTF